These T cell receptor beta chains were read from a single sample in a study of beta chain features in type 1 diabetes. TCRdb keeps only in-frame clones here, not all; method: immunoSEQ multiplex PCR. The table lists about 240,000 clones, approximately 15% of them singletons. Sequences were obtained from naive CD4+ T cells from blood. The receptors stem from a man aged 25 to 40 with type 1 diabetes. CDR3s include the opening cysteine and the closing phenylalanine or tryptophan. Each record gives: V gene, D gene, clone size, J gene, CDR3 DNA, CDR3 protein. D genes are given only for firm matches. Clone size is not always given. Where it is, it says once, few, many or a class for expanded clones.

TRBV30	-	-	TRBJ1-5	TGTGCCTGGAGCGATGACAGCATGTATCAGCCCCAGCATTTT	CAWSDDSMYQPQHF
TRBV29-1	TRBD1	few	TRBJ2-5	TGCAGCGTTGAAGATCAGAGGACAGGGGGACGAGAGACCCAGTACTTC	CSVEDQRTGGRETQYF
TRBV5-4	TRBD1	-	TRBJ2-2	TGTGCCAGCAGCCCACAGGGGGGGAACACCGGGGAGCTGTTTTTT	CASSPQGGNTGELFF
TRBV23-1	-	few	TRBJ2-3	TGCGCCAGCAAGGTCCGTCCTAGGAGGACAGATACGCAGTATTTT	CASKVRPRRTDTQYF
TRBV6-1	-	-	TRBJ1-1	TGTGCCAGCAGTGGGGGCGGGAACACTGAAGCTTTCTTT	CASSGGGNTEAFF
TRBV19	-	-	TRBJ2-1	TGTGCCAGTAGTATAGATTGGGGGCTAGGTGAGAAGAATGAGCAGTTCTTC	CASSIDWGLGEKNEQFF
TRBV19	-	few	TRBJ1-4	TGTGCCAGTAGGGACAGAGTTAATGAAAAACTGTTTTTT	CASRDRVNEKLFF
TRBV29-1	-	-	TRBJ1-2	TGCAGCGTTCACTTAACCCGGGGGTCGGGCTATGGCTACACCTTC	CSVHLTRGSGYGYTF
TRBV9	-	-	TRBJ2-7	TGTGCCAGCAGCGTAGCCGCCGGAGACTACGAGCAGTACTTC	CASSVAAGDYEQYF
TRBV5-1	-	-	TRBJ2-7	TGCGCCAGCAGCTTGGGACAGGAGTTTTACGAGCAGTACTTC	CASSLGQEFYEQYF
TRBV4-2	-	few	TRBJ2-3	TGTGCCAGCAGCCAAGATACTCCTAGCGATGAACAGTATTTT	CASSQDTPSDEQYF
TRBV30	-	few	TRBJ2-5	TGTGCCTGGAGTGTAGGGGATCAAGAGACCCAGTACTTC	CAWSVGDQETQYF
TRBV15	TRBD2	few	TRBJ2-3	TGTGCCACCAGCAGCGCACTAGCGGGAGTGGGGGATACGCAGTATTTT	CATSSALAGVGDTQYF
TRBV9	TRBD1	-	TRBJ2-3	TGTGCCAGCAGCCCTTGGACAGGGGGAGGAGATACGCAGTATTTT	CASSPWTGGGDTQYF
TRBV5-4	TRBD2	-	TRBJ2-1	TGTGCCAGCAGCTTTTTACTAGCGGGGTCTGGTGAGCAGTTCTTC	CASSFLLAGSGEQFF
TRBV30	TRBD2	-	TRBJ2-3	TGTGCCTGGAGTGCCCTACCCGGGGGGATAGCAGATACGCAGTATTTT	CAWSALPGGIADTQYF
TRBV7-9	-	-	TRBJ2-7	TGTGCCAGCAGCTTTGAAGGGGGAACCACCGAGCAGTACTTC	CASSFEGGTTEQYF
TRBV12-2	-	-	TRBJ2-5	TGTGCAAGTCGCTTAAGGCCTTCCAGCGGGAGGGCCTACATCGAGACCCAGTACTTC	CASRLRPSSGRAYIETQYF
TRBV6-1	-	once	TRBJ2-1	TGTGCCAGCAGTGAACAGGGCACTTACAATGAGCAGTTCTTC	CASSEQGTYNEQFF
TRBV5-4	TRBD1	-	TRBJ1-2	TGTGCCAGCAGCTCCAGGGGGAATCTACGCTATGGCTACACCTTC	CASSSRGNLRYGYTF
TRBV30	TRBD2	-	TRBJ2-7	TGTGCCTCCCAGGGGCTAGCGGGATTCTACGAGCAGTACTTC	CASQGLAGFYEQYF
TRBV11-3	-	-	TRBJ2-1	TGTGCCAGCAGCTTAGATGAGTGGGCATCCGAGCAGTTCTTC	CASSLDEWASEQFF
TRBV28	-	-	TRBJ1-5	TGTGCCAGCAGTCAACAGGACCAGCCCCAGCATTTT	CASSQQDQPQHF
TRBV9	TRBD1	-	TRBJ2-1	TGTGCCAGCAGCCCTGGGGACAGACCTTCTAAAGAGCAGTTCTTC	CASSPGDRPSKEQFF
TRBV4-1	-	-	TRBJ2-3	TGCGCCAGCAGCCACTTGCCGGGGGGCAGGGCGGATACGCAGTATTTT	CASSHLPGGRADTQYF
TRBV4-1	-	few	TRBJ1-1	TGCGCCAGCAGCCAGATAGGGAGGAGCACTGAAGCTTTCTTT	CASSQIGRSTEAFF
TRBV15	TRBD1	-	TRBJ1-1	TGTGCCACCAGCAGAGGAGGACAGGGGAACCCTGAAGCTTTCTTT	CATSRGGQGNPEAFF
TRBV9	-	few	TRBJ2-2	TGTGCCAGCAGCGTAAGAGGGGGGGAAACCGGGGAGCTGTTTTTT	CASSVRGGETGELFF
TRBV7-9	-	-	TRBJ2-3	TGTGCCAGCAGTCCGACAGGCACAGATACGCAGTATTTT	CASSPTGTDTQYF
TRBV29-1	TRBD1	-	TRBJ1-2	TGCAGCGTTGGTGGACAGGGGGCATATGGCTACACCTTC	CSVGGQGAYGYTF
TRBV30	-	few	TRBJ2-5	TGTGCCTGGGAGCTCCGGGAGAGAGAGACCCAGTACTTC	CAWELRERETQYF
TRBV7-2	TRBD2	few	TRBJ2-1	TGTGCCAGCAGCTTAGCCGAGGGAGGGGTTTATGAGCAGTTCTTC	CASSLAEGGVYEQFF
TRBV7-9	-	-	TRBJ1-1	TGTGCCATTTCAGTGAACACTGAAGCTTTCTTT	CAISVNTEAFF
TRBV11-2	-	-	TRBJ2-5	TGTGCCAGCAGCTTCAGGGCGGCGGAGACCCAGTACTTC	CASSFRAAETQYF
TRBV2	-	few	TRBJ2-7	TGTGCCAGCAGTGAAGCGGCACGCTTGGACGAGCAGTACTTC	CASSEAARLDEQYF
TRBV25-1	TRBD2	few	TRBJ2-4	TGTGCCAGCAGTGAATTAGGGGAGGGCGGAAACATTCAGTACTTC	CASSELGEGGNIQYF
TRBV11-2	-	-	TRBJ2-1	TGTGCCAGCAGCTCTCACCGGGACTACAATGAGCAGTTCTTC	CASSSHRDYNEQFF
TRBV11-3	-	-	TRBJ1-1	TGTGCCAGCAGCGGATCAGGGGATAACACTGAAGCTTTCTTT	CASSGSGDNTEAFF